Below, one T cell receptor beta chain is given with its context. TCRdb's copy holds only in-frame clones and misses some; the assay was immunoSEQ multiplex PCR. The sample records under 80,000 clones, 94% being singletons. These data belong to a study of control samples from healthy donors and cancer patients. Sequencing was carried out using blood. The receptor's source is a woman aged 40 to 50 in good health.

CDR3 sequence: CASSASGGAEGNEQFF. CDR3 bases: TGTGCCAGCAGTGCTAGCGGAGGGGCGGAGGGGAATGAGCAGTTCTTC. The chain uses TRBV6-4 and TRBJ2-1; TRBD2 aligns across 7 bases. V was clipped by 4 bases and J by 7 bases; unmatched bases: 13. The CDR3 has 16 amino acids. The V gene's germline CDR1 is MRHNA and CDR2 SNTAGT.